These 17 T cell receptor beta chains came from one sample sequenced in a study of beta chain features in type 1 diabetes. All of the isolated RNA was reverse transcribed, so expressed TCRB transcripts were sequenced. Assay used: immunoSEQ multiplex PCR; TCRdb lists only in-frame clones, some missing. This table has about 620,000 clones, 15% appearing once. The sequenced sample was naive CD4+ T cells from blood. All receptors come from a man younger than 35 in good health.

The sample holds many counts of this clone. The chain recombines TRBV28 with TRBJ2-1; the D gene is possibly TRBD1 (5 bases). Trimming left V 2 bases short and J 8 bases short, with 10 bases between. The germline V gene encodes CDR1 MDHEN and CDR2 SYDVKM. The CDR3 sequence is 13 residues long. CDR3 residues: CASSLTGRDEQFF. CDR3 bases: TGTGCCAGCAGTTTAACAGGACGGGATGAGCAGTTCTTC.

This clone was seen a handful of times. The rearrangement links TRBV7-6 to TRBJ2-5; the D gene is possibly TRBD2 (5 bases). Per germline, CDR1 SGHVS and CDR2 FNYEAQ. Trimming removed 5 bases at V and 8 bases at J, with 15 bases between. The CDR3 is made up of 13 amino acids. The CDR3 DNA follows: TGTGCCAGCAGCCCTCAGGAAGGAGGAACCCAGTACTTC. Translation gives CASSPQEGGTQYF.

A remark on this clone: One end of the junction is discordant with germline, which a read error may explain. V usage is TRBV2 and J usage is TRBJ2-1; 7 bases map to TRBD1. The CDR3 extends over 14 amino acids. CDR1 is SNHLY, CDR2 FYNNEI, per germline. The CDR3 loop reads CACRAGGSYNEQFF. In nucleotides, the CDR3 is TGTGCCTGCAGGGCAGGGGGTTCCTACAATGAGCAGTTCTTC.

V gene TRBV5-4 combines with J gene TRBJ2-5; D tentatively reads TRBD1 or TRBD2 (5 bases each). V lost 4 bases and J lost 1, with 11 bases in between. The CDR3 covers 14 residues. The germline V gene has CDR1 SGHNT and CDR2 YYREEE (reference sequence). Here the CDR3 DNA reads TGTGCCAGCAGCATATCCGGGGCCCAAGAGACCCAGTACTTC. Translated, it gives CASSISGAQETQYF.

CDR3 sequence (DNA): TGTGCCAGCAGTACGACAGGGGCTGATGGCTACACCTTC. Translating gives CASSTTGADGYTF. This sequence joins TRBV9 and TRBJ1-2; 8 bases fit TRBD1. The trim removed 5 bases at V and 6 bases at J, leaving 6 bases unmatched. The CDR3 runs to 13 residues. CDR1 SGDLS and CDR2 YYNGEE come from the germline V gene.

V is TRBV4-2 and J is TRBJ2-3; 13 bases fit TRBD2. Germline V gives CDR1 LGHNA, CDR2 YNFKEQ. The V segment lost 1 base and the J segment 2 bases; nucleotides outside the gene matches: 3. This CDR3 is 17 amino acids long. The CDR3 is CASSQVGTSGVTDTQYF. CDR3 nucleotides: TGTGCCAGCAGCCAAGTTGGGACTAGCGGGGTCACAGATACGCAGTATTTT.

Written as DNA, the CDR3 is TGTGCCAGCAGTTGGGAGGGAGGCCTTAATGAAAAACTGTTTTTT. Translating gives CASSWEGGLNEKLFF. The rearrangement joins TRBV6-6 to TRBJ1-4; D remains ambiguous. Germline CDR1 is MNHNY and CDR2 is SVGAGI (reference sequence). The CDR3 extends over 15 amino acids. The V end lost 4 bases, the J end lost 4 bases, and 13 bases lay between the germline ends.

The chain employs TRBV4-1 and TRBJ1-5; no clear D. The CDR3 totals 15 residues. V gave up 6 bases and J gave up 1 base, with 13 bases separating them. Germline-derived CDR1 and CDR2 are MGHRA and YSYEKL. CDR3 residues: CASRSEVVSNQPQHF. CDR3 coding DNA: TGCGCCAGCAGATCTGAGGTCGTGAGCAATCAGCCCCAGCATTTT.

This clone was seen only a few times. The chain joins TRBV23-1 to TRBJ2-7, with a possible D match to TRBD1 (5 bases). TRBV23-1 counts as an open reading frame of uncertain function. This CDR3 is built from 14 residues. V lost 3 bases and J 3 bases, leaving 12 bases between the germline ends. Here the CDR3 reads CASSQTEVLYEQYF. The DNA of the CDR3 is TGCGCCAGCAGTCAGACAGAGGTGCTCTACGAGCAGTACTTC.

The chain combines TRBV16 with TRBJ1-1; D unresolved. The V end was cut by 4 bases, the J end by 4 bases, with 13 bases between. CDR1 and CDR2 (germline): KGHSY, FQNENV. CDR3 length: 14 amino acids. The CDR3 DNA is TGTGCCAGCAGCCGCCGCGGGCGGGGCACTGAAGCTTTCTTT. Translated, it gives CASSRRGRGTEAFF.

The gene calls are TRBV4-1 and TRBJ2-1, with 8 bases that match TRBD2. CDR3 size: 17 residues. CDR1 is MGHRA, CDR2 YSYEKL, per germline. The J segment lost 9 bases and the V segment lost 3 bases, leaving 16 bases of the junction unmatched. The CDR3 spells CASSQESRGGYVGEQFF. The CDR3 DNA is TGCGCCAGCAGCCAGGAAAGCCGGGGGGGATATGTCGGTGAGCAGTTCTTC.

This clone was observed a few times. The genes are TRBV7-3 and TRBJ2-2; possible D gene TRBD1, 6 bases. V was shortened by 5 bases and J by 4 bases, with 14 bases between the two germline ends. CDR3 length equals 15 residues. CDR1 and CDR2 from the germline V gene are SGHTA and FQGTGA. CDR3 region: CASSIPTGSTGELFF. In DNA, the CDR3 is TGTGCCAGCAGCATACCTACAGGGTCCACCGGGGAGCTGTTTTTT.

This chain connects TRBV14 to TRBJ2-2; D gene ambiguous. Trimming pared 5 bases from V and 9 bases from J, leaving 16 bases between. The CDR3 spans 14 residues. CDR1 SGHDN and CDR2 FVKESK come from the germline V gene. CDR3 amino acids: CASSDSIRHRELFF. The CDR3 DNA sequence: TGTGCCAGCAGCGATTCAATACGTCACCGGGAGCTGTTTTTT.

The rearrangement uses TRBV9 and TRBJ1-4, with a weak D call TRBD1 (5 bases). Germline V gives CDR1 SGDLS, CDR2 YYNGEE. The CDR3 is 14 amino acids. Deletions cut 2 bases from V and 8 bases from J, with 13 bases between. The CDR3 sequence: CASSVSQGREKLFF. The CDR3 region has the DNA TGTGCCAGCAGCGTTTCTCAGGGTAGGGAAAAACTGTTTTTT.

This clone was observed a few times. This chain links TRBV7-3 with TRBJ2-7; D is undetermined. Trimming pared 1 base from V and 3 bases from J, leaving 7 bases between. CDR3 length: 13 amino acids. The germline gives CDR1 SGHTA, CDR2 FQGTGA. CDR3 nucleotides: TGTGCCAGCAGCTTAATGGCTAGCTACGAGCAGTACTTC. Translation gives CASSLMASYEQYF.

Written as DNA, the CDR3 is TGTGCCACCAGCAGAGTTGTCACCGCCTACGAGCAGTACTTC. The encoded protein is CATSRVVTAYEQYF. This rearrangement joins TRBV15 to TRBJ2-7, with D uncertain. Germline CDR1 is LNHNV and CDR2 is YYDKDF (reference sequence). This CDR3 region has 14 residues. V dropped 1 base and J dropped 2 bases, with 9 bases sitting between them.

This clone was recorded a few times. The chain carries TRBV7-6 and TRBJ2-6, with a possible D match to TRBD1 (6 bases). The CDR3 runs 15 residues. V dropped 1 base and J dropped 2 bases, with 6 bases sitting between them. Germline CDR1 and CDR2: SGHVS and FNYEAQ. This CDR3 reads CASSLGDTGANVLTF. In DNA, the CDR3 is TGTGCCAGCAGCTTAGGGGACACTGGGGCCAACGTCCTGACTTTC.